The present T cell receptor beta chain was sequenced within a study of type 1 regulatory T cells. TCRdb called the reads again in MiXCR, with one record for every CDR3 protein. This table has around 69,000 distinct CDR3 sequences, around 57% appearing once. About this clonotype itself: Its antigen is not identified.

Trimming pared 7 bases from V and 6 bases from J, leaving 18 bases between. CDR1 and CDR2 from the germline V gene are MNHNY and SVGAGI (reference sequence). There are 14 residues in the CDR3. This TCR derives from a human donor in good health. Sequencing used cultured T cells, either the whole culture or a sorted T cell fraction (not recorded which). Subset here: Tr1-enriched cell product generated in vitro against host alloantigens. This chain links TRBV6-6 with TRBJ1-1; possible D gene TRBD1, 5 bases. The CDR3 DNA follows: TGTGCCAGCACCCTAGGTGGGGGGGTCTCTGAAGCTTTCTTT. As protein: CASTLGGGVSEAFF.